This T cell receptor (beta chain) derives from a study of blood T cell repertoires in COVID-19. Across the whole study: Whether acute or convalescent, the COVID-19 samples came from the United States, Italy and Spain. Sources were T cells, B-cell-depleted T cells, or PBMCs; the material itself was cDNA or gDNA.

This clone was counted a single time. Sequenced by immunoSEQ multiplex PCR; TCRdb stores in-frame clones only, minus some. The sample holds roughly 170,000 clones; 84% are singletons and the top ten take around 7.6%. The CDR3 contains 13 residues. The V end was cut by 2 bases, the J end by 8 bases, with 12 bases between. Germline assignment: CDR1 LGHNA and CDR2 YSLEER. The chain carries TRBV4-3 and TRBJ1-2; perhaps TRBD1 as D (5 bases). The sequence derives from a man aged 35 to 55 who had recovered from COVID-19. The sequenced material came from peripheral blood. The CDR3 DNA is TGCGCCAGCAGCCAACAGGGTTTGGGCGGCTACACCTTC. Protein product: CASSQQGLGGYTF.